This T cell receptor (beta chain) emerged from a study of blood T cells in healthy people across ages. Overall study results and limits: The authors considered diversity estimates from one million T cells to be underestimates.

It was with a sample-barcoded 5' primer and a J-beta primer mix that a second PCR of roughly 7 to 12 cycles was run. Each cDNA was tagged by a template-switch adaptor containing 12 random nucleotides. Each CDR3 protein is one row after TCRdb ran MiXCR on the 5' RACE reads. This table holds roughly 800,000 distinct CDR3 sequences, roughly 24% found once. With regard to this clonotype: Its antigen is unidentified.

The V end was cut by 6 bases, the J end by 4 bases, with 15 bases between. The length of the CDR3 is 13 residues. CDR1 and CDR2 (germline): DFQATT, SNEGSKA (reference sequence). The data also belong to a second study, concerning T cells of mothers and their children.

The sequence derives from a boy aged 10-17 years in good health. Specimen: blood. The chain joins TRBV20-1 to TRBJ1-1; unclear D gene. CDR3 bases: TGCAGTGCCCCGCGGGGTGGGAGCACTGAAGCTTTCTTT. Residues: CSAPRGGSTEAFF.